The 9 T cell receptor beta chains below all came from one sample that was sequenced in a study of CD8 T cells in ankylosing spondylitis. TCRdb reprocessed the 5' RACE reads via MiXCR and lists one record per CDR3 protein. The table has about 170,000 distinct CDR3 sequences, around 16% seen once. Source material: blood, either unsorted or a sorted T cell fraction (not recorded which). The source of these receptors is a male donor with ankylosing spondylitis or in good health (not recorded which).

The chain recombines TRBV28 with TRBJ2-7; 8 bases agree with TRBD1. J was trimmed by 5 bases and V by 0 bases; bases with no gene match: 3. This CDR3 contains 14 residues. CDR1 MDHEN and CDR2 SYDVKM come from the germline V gene. CDR3 sequence: CASSLWQGANEQYF. The DNA for the CDR3 is TGTGCCAGCAGTTTATGGCAGGGGGCCAACGAGCAGTACTTC.

This chain connects TRBV5-6 to TRBJ2-1; D is unclear. From germline, CDR1 is SGHDT and CDR2 YYEEEE. This CDR3 has 16 residues. Trimming took off 0 bases at V and 0 bases at J, with 10 bases between the two ends. Here the CDR3 reads CASSLGLSSSYNEQFF. The DNA for the CDR3 is TGTGCCAGCAGCTTGGGTCTATCGAGCTCCTACAATGAGCAGTTCTTC.

V and J are TRBV5-6 and TRBJ2-6, with no clear D. Germline CDR1 and CDR2: SGHDT and YYEEEE. The ends were cut back, 2 bases at V and 1 base at J, with 4 bases in the middle. The length of the CDR3 is 14 residues. In DNA form, the CDR3 reads TGTGCCAGCAGCTTACCTTCTGGGGCCAACGTCCTGACTTTC. Translation gives CASSLPSGANVLTF.

This clonotype was seen many times. The chain combines TRBV5-1 with TRBJ2-1; no clear D gene. V was cut by 4 bases and J by 5 bases, with 13 bases left in between. The germline CDR1 and CDR2 sequences are SGHRS and YFSETQ. This CDR3 is 14 amino acids long. This chain's CDR3 is CASSISSAHNEQFF. The CDR3 coding sequence is TGCGCCAGCAGCATCTCATCAGCCCACAATGAGCAGTTCTTC.

This clonotype was seen at least ten times. This sequence joins TRBV9 and TRBJ1-1, with no clear D. The CDR3 loop spans 15 amino acids. Germline V gene sequence: CDR1 SGDLS, CDR2 YYNGEE. The V end was cut by 2 bases, the J end by 0 bases, with 11 bases between. The CDR3, as DNA: TGTGCCAGCAGCGTTTCCAGCTCGATGAACACTGAAGCTTTCTTT. Protein product: CASSVSSSMNTEAFF.

This clonotype has a count of ten or more. This rearrangement joins TRBV20-1 to TRBJ2-1; no clear D. This CDR3 is 11 amino acids long. Deletions cut 6 bases from V and 8 bases from J, with 11 bases between. Germline assignment: CDR1 DFQATT and CDR2 SNEGSKA (reference sequence). CDR3 residues: CSASRWDEQFF. CDR3 DNA sequence: TGCAGTGCCTCACGGTGGGATGAGCAGTTCTTC.

This clonotype was seen only a few times. CDR3 in amino acids: CASSPPQSHDTQYF. The CDR3 DNA sequence: TGTGCCAGCAGCCCCCCGCAGAGTCATGATACGCAGTATTTT. This chain connects TRBV11-3 to TRBJ2-3; D not certain. CDR1 SGHNT and CDR2 YENEEA come from the germline V gene. This CDR3 contains 14 residues. Trimming stripped 5 bases from V and 6 bases from J, with 15 bases between.

In this sample, this clonotype turned up many times. V and J are TRBV7-2 and TRBJ2-5; D perhaps matches TRBD2 (5 bases). The V gene lost 1 base and the J gene lost 4 bases, with 10 bases spanning the gap. The length of the CDR3 is 14 residues. Germline CDR1 SGHTA, CDR2 FQGNSA. DNA of the CDR3: TGTGCCAGCAGCTTAGTCGGGATCCTAGAGACCCAGTACTTC. It is translated as CASSLVGILETQYF.

The chain couples TRBV7-2 to TRBJ2-7, with 13 nucleotides matching TRBD2. The J segment lost 0 bases and the V segment lost 3 bases, leaving 8 bases of the junction unmatched. This CDR3 region has 18 residues. The V gene's germline CDR1 is SGHTA and CDR2 FQGNSA. The CDR3 loop reads CASSLGGTSGVYSYEQYF. In nucleotides, the CDR3 is TGTGCCAGCAGCTTGGGAGGGACTAGCGGGGTGTACTCCTACGAGCAGTACTTC. Full variable domain (outside the CDR3, taken from reference TRBV7-2 and TRBJ2-7): GAGVSQSPSNKVTEKGKDVELRCDPISGHTALYWYRQSLGQGLEFLIYFQGNSAPDKSGLPSDRFSAERTGGSVSTLTIQRTQQEDSAVYLCASSLGGTSGVYSYEQYFGPGTRLTVT.